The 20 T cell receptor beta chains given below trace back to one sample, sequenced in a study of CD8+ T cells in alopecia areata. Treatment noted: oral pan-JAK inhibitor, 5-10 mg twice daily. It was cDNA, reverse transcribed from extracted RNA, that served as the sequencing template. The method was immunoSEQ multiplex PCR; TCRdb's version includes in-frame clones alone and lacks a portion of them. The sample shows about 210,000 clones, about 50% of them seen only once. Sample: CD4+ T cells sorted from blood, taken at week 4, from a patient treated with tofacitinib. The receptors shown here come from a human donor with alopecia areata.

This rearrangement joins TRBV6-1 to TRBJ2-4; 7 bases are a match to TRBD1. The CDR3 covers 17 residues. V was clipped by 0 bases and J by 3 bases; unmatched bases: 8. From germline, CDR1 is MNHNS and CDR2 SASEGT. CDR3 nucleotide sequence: TGTGCCAGCAGTGAAGCGGGGTTGACAGGGCGCAAAAACATTCAGTACTTC. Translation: CASSEAGLTGRKNIQYF.

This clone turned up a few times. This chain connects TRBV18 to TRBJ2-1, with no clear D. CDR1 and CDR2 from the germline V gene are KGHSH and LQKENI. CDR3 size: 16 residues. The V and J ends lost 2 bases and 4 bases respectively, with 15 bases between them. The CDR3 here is CASSPTAGVAYNEQFF. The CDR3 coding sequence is TGTGCCAGCTCACCAACCGCAGGAGTTGCTTACAATGAGCAGTTCTTC.

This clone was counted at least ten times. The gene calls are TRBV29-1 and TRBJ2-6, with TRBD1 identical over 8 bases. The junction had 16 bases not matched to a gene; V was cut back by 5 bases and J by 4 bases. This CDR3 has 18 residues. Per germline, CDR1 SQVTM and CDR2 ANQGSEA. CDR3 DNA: TGCAGCGTTCAATCCGCCGGGACAGGTGATACCGGGGCCAACGTCCTGACTTTC. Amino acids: CSVQSAGTGDTGANVLTF. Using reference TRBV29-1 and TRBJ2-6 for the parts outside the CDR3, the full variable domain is SAVISQKPSRDICQRGTSLTIQCQVDSQVTMMFWYRQQPGQSLTLIATANQGSEATYESGFVIDKFPISRPNLTFSTLTVSNMSPEDSSIYLCSVQSAGTGDTGANVLTFGAGSRLTVL.

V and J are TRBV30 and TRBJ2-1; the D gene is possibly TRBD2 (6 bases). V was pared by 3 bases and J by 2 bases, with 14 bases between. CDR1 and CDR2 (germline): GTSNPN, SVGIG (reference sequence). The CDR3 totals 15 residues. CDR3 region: CAWSTGLVTYNEQFF. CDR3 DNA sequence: TGTGCCTGGAGCACGGGACTGGTGACCTACAATGAGCAGTTCTTC.

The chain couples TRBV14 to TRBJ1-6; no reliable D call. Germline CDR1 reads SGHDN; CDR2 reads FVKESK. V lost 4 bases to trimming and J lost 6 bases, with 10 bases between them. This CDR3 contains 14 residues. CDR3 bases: TGTGCCAGCAGCCCTCGGGCCGGTAATTCACCCCTCCACTTT. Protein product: CASSPRAGNSPLHF.

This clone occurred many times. The CDR3 DNA is TGCGCCAGCAGTGTACTAGATAATGGCGGGGAGCTGTTTTTT. Its translation: CASSVLDNGGELFF. This rearrangement joins TRBV10-1 to TRBJ2-2, with D possibly matching TRBD2 (5 bases). The germline CDR1 and CDR2 sequences are WNHNN and SYGVQD (reference sequence). This CDR3 comprises 14 residues. Trimming cost V 4 bases and J 7 bases, with 13 bases left between them.

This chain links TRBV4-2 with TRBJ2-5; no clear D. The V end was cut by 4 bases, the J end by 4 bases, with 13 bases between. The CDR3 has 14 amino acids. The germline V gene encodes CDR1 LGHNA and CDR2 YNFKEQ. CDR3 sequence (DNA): TGTGCCAGCAGCCGAGGACCCATGGGAGAGACCCAGTACTTC. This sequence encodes CASSRGPMGETQYF.

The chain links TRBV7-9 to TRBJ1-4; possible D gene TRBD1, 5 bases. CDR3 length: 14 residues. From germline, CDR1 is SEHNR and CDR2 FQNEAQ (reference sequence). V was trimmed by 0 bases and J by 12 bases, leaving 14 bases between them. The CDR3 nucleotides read TGTGCCAGCAGCTTAGCTTCGCAGGGTGGAGAACTGTTTTTT. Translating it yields CASSLASQGGELFF.

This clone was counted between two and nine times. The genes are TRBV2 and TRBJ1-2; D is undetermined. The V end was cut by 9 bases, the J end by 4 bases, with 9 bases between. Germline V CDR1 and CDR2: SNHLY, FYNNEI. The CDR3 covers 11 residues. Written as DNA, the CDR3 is TGTGCCAGTATGGGCACCTATGGCTACACCTTC. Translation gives CASMGTYGYTF. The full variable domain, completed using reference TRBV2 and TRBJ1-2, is EPEVTQTPSHQVTQMGQEVILRCVPISNHLYFYWYRQILGQKVEFLVSFYNNEISEKSEIFDDQFSVERPDGSNFTLKIRSTKLEDSAMYFCASMGTYGYTFGSGTRLTVV.

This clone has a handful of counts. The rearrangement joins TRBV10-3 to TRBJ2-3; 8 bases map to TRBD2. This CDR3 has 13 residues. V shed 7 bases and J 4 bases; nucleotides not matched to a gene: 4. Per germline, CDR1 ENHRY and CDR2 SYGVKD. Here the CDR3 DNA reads TGTGCCATCACGGGGGGGAGGTCAGATACGCAGTATTTT. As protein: CAITGGRSDTQYF.

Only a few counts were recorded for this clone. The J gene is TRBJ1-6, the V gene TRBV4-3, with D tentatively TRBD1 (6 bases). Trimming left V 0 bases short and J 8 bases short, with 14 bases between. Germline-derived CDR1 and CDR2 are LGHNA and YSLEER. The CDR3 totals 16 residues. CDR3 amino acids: CASSQEPGQYDSPLHF. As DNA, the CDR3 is TGCGCCAGCAGCCAAGAGCCCGGACAGTACGATTCACCCCTCCACTTT.

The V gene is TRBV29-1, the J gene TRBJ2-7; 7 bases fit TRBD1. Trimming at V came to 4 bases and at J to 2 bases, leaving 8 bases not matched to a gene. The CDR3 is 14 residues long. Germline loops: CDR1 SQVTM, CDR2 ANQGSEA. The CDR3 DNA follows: TGCAGCGTTGGTTTTCAGGGGGTGACCTACGAGCAGTACTTC. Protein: CSVGFQGVTYEQYF.

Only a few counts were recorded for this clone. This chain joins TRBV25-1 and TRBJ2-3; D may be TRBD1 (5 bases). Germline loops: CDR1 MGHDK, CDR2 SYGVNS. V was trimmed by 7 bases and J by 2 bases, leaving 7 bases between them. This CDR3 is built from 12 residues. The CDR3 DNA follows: TGTGCCAGCACGACAGCCACAGATACGCAGTATTTT. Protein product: CASTTATDTQYF.

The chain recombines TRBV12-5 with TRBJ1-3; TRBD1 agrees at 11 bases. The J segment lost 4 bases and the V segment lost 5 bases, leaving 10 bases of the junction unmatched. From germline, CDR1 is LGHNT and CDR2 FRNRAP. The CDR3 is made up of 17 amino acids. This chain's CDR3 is CASGPVGQGATGNTIYF. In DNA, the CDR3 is TGTGCTAGTGGTCCGGTTGGACAGGGGGCGACAGGAAACACCATATATTTT.

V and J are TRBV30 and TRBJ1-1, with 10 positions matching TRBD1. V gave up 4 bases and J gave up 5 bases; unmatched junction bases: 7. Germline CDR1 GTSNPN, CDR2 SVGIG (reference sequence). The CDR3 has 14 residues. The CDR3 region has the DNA TGTGCCTGGAACAAGGACAGGGGGAGAACTGAAGCTTTCTTT. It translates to CAWNKDRGRTEAFF. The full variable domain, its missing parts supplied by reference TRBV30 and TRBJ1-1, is SQTIHQWPATLVQPVGSPLSLECTVEGTSNPNLYWYRQAAGRGLQLLFYSVGIGQISSEVPQNLSASRPQDRQFILSSKKLLLSDSGFYLCAWNKDRGRTEAFFGQGTRLTVV.

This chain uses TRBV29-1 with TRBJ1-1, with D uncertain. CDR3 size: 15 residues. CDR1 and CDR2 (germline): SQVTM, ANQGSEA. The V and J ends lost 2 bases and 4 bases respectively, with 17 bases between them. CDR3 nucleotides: TGCAGCGTTGAATATTCGAGGGTCAGAAGCACTGAAGCTTTCTTT. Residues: CSVEYSRVRSTEAFF.

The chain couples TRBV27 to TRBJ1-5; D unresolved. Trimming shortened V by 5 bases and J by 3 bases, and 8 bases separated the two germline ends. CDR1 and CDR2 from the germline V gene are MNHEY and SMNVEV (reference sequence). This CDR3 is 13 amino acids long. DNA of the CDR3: TGTGCCAGCAGTCCGAAGACCAATCAGCCCCAGCATTTT. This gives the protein CASSPKTNQPQHF.

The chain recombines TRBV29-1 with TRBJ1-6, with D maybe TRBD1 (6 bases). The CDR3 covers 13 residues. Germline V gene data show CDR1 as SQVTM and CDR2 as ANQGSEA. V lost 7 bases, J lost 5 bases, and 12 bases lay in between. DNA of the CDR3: TGCAGCGCCGGGACAACGAATAATTCACCCCTCCACTTT. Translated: CSAGTTNNSPLHF.

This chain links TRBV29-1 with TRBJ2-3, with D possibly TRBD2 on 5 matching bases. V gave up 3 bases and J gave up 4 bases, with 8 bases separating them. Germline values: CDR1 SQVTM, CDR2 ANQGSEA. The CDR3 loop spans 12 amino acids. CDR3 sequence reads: CSVDGVADTQYF. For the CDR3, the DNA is TGCAGCGTTGACGGGGTCGCAGATACGCAGTATTTT.

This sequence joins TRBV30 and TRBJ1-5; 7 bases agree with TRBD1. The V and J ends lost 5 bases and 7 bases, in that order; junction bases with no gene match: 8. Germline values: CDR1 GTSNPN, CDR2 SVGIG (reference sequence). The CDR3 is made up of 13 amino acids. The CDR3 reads CAWSQGSEQPQHF. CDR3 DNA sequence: TGTGCCTGGTCACAGGGGTCGGAGCAGCCCCAGCATTTT.